Described below is a single T cell receptor (beta chain) sequence and its context. Its antigen is still unknown. The CDR3 has 15 amino acids. The germline gives CDR1 SEHNR, CDR2 FQNEAQ (reference sequence). V lost 3 bases and J lost 1; bases outside the gene matches: 3. The entry originates in a study of cytomegalovirus exposure and HLA in healthy donors. Study findings and constraints: Most of the TCR beta V segments (in an earlier analysis) were productive either about 87% or about 30% of the time. The study had only CMV serostatus as immune exposure information. Presence/absence analyses assumed roughly uniform sequencing depth across donors, which may not hold.

60 Vbeta and 13 Jbeta primers were used in PCR. Sequenced by immunoSEQ multiplex PCR; TCRdb stores in-frame clones only, minus some. The sample contains some 110,000 clones, about 80% of which appear only once. The sample was PBMCs. The origin of this receptor is a man in his fifties or sixties in good health and CMV-seropositive. V usage is TRBV7-9 and J usage is TRBJ2-5; TRBD2 agrees at 9 bases. Here the CDR3 reads CASSFLAGAQETQYF. DNA for the CDR3: TGTGCCAGCAGCTTTTTAGCGGGGGCCCAAGAGACCCAGTACTTC.